This entry lists 25 T cell receptor beta chains sequenced from one sample in a study of Ad26.COV2.S vaccination and SARS-CoV-2 variants. TCRdb's copy holds only in-frame clones and misses some; the assay was immunoSEQ multiplex PCR. The table lists roughly 420,000 clones, 85% to 90% of them singletons. Treatment here: 15 to 20 received Ad26.COV2.S at low or high dose, single or two shots; roughly five received placebo; per-sample allocation not given. Sampling was done on day 63 after the first vaccine or placebo injection. The sequencing used peripheral blood, collected in a trial of Ad26.COV2.S vaccine versus placebo. Receptors were obtained from a person between 18 and 65 years old who received the Ad26.COV2.S COVID-19 vaccine or a placebo.

The chain combines TRBV19 with TRBJ2-1, with D perhaps matching TRBD1 (6 bases). V shed 1 base and J shed 10 bases, with 17 bases lying between them. The CDR3 consists of 15 residues. CDR1 is LNHDA and CDR2 is SQIVND in the germline V gene (reference sequence). DNA for the CDR3: TGTGCCAGTAGTATAGCACGGACAGTCCCCAGAGAGCAGTTCTTC. It encodes CASSIARTVPREQFF. Variable domain in full (rest from reference TRBV19 and TRBJ2-1): DGGITQSPKYLFRKEGQNVTLSCEQNLNHDAMYWYRQDPGQGLRLIYYSQIVNDFQKGDIAEGYSVSREKKESFPLTVTSAQKNPTAFYLCASSIARTVPREQFFGPGTRLTVL.

J is TRBJ2-2 and V is TRBV5-1; 10 bases line up with TRBD2. The germline V gene encodes CDR1 SGHRS and CDR2 YFSETQ. V was pared by 0 bases and J by 6 bases, with 8 bases of the junction left unmatched. The CDR3 has 17 residues. CDR3 bases: TGCGCCAGCAGCTTGGTAAGGCTAGCGGGAGTCTCCGGGGAGCTGTTTTTT. Amino acids: CASSLVRLAGVSGELFF.

V gene TRBV3-1 (or the pseudogene TRBV3-2) combines with J gene TRBJ2-3; D is perhaps TRBD2 (6 bases). V lost 0 bases, J lost 2 bases, and 9 bases lay in between. CDR3 length: 15 residues. Germline values: CDR1 LGHDT, CDR2 YNNKEL (reference sequence). CDR3 protein: CASSQETSYTDTQYF. The CDR3 coding sequence is TGTGCCAGCAGCCAAGAGACTAGTTACACAGATACGCAGTATTTT.

The chain couples TRBV4-2 to TRBJ2-1; TRBD2 matches at 7 bases. The CDR3 extends over 16 amino acids. V trimming: 6 bases; J trimming: 0 bases; junction bases outside the gene matches: 8. CDR1 is LGHNA and CDR2 is YNFKEQ in the germline V gene. The CDR3 here is CASSREAGDSYNEQFF. In DNA form, the CDR3 reads TGTGCCAGCAGTCGAGAGGCGGGAGACTCCTACAATGAGCAGTTCTTC.

This clone was picked up one time. V is TRBV18 and J is TRBJ1-3; D is undetermined. Per the germline V gene, CDR1 is KGHSH and CDR2 is LQKENI. The V and J ends lost 0 bases and 4 bases respectively, with 10 bases between them. This CDR3 has 15 amino acids. The CDR3 here is CASSPPGKRGNTIYF. The CDR3 nucleotides are TGTGCCAGCTCACCACCGGGAAAGCGGGGAAACACCATATATTTT.

This clone was observed a single time. CDR3 in amino acids: CASSCLRTGGSEGTYEQYF. The CDR3 region has the DNA TGTGCCAGCAGCTGCCTTAGGACAGGGGGGAGTGAGGGTACCTACGAGCAGTACTTC. The chain carries TRBV13 and TRBJ2-7; 10 nucleotides line up with TRBD1. The CDR3 is made up of 19 amino acids. Germline V gene data show CDR1 as PRHDT and CDR2 as FYEKMQ (reference sequence). V lost 4 bases and J lost 2; bases outside the gene matches: 17.

This chain connects TRBV6-5 to TRBJ2-3; D remains unclear. Trimming stripped 2 bases from V and 12 bases from J, with 9 bases between. The CDR3 runs to 11 residues. Germline CDR1 and CDR2: MNHEY and SVGAGI. In DNA form, the CDR3 reads TGTGCCAGCAGTTACAGCCACTTACAGTATTTT. This sequence encodes CASSYSHLQYF.

The gene calls are TRBV5-1 and TRBJ2-1, with D tentatively TRBD2 (7 bases). The CDR3 totals 16 residues. The germline CDR1 and CDR2 sequences are SGHRS and YFSETQ. The V and J ends lost 6 bases and 3 bases respectively, with 19 bases between them. The CDR3 protein is CASNGGPPTNYNEQFF. CDR3 bases: TGCGCCAGCAACGGGGGGCCCCCTACTAACTACAATGAGCAGTTCTTC.

The CDR3 protein is CASSPRQTLNTEAFF. The CDR3 region has the DNA TGTGCCAGCAGCCCCCGACAGACTTTGAACACTGAAGCTTTCTTT. The V and J genes are TRBV9 and TRBJ1-1, with D tentatively TRBD1 (5 bases). Looked up from germline, CDR1 is SGDLS and CDR2 is YYNGEE. Between the trimmed V and J ends, which lost 4 bases and 0 bases, there was a span of 13 bases. CDR3 length: 15 residues.

V usage is TRBV5-4 and J usage is TRBJ2-1; 9 bases match TRBD2. This CDR3 has 15 amino acids. Trimming cost V 4 bases and J 7 bases; bases outside gene matches: 9. CDR1 is SGHNT and CDR2 is YYREEE in the germline V gene (reference sequence). CDR3 bases: TGTGCCAGCAGCCCCCGTAGCGGGAGCGGAAATGAGCAGTTCTTC. Its protein is CASSPRSGSGNEQFF.

The chain joins TRBV7-2 to TRBJ2-1; D is perhaps TRBD2 (5 bases). The CDR3 is made up of 13 amino acids. The V gene lost 2 bases and the J gene lost 10 bases, with 12 bases spanning the gap. CDR1 is SGHTA, CDR2 FQGNSA, per germline. CDR3: CASSLWAGNEQFF. As DNA, the CDR3 is TGTGCCAGCAGCTTATGGGCGGGCAACGAGCAGTTCTTC.

The gene calls are TRBV15 and TRBJ1-2, with D maybe TRBD1 (5 bases). Trimming left V 3 bases short and J 2 bases short, with 13 bases between. The CDR3 is made up of 15 amino acids. Germline values: CDR1 LNHNV, CDR2 YYDKDF (reference sequence). CDR3 sequence (DNA): TGTGCCACCAGCAGGGAGCGCAGGGCGAACTATGGCTACACCTTC. This sequence encodes CATSRERRANYGYTF.

This clone showed up just once. This rearrangement joins TRBV5-1 to TRBJ2-2, with a possible D match to TRBD1 (6 bases). The ends were cut back, 2 bases at V and 5 bases at J, with 10 bases in the middle. This CDR3 region has 14 residues. Germline V gene lookup returns CDR1 SGHRS and CDR2 YFSETQ. The CDR3 region is CASSFYRVTGELFF. The CDR3 DNA reads as TGCGCCAGCAGCTTTTACAGGGTAACCGGGGAGCTGTTTTTT.

V gene TRBV19 combines with J gene TRBJ2-2; D may be TRBD1 or TRBD2 (6 bases each). V was cut by 5 bases and J by 5 bases, with 21 bases left in between. Germline V gene data show CDR1 as LNHDA and CDR2 as SQIVND (reference sequence). This CDR3 is 17 amino acids long. This CDR3 reads CASSPRPGALVTGELFF. CDR3 nucleotide sequence: TGTGCCAGTAGTCCCCGCCCGGGGGCTTTGGTTACCGGGGAGCTGTTTTTT.

The chain links TRBV19 to TRBJ1-3; D uncertain. Trimming left V 5 bases short and J 0 bases short, with 17 bases between. Germline CDR1 reads LNHDA; CDR2 reads SQIVND (reference sequence). This CDR3 region has 17 residues. CDR3: CASSYGPTTTSGNTIYF. The DNA for the CDR3 is TGTGCCAGTAGTTACGGGCCCACCACCACCTCTGGAAACACCATATATTTT.

The rearrangement uses TRBV4-1 and TRBJ1-1; the D is unclear. The CDR3 has 13 residues. The germline V gene encodes CDR1 MGHRA and CDR2 YSYEKL. Trimming removed 4 bases from V and 8 bases from J, with 14 bases in between. CDR3 protein: CASSPDLYLEAFF. Here the CDR3 DNA reads TGCGCCAGCAGCCCGGATCTCTACCTCGAAGCTTTCTTT.

The chain has TRBV7-2 and TRBJ1-2, with TRBD1 matching 8 bases. The CDR3 loop spans 13 amino acids. The germline gives CDR1 SGHTA, CDR2 FQGNSA. The ends lost 6 bases at V and 7 bases at J; junction bases unmatched: 7. The CDR3 coding sequence is TGTGCCAGCAGTTCCCAGGGGGCTGGTGGCTACACCTTC. Protein product: CASSSQGAGGYTF.

The V gene is TRBV5-6, the J gene TRBJ1-3, with D perhaps TRBD1 (5 bases). This CDR3 contains 14 residues. Trimming cost V 4 bases and J 6 bases, with 14 bases left between them. Germline CDR1 reads SGHDT; CDR2 reads YYEEEE. This chain's CDR3 is CASSQGTFLNTIYF. DNA for the CDR3: TGTGCCAGCAGCCAAGGGACCTTCTTAAACACCATATATTTT.

The chain is built from TRBV2 and TRBJ2-7; D call uncertain. Trimming took 7 bases from V and 2 from J, leaving 12 bases between them. CDR1 is SNHLY and CDR2 is FYNNEI in the germline V gene. The CDR3 sequence is 13 residues long. This chain's CDR3 is CASKAGRAYEQYV. CDR3 DNA sequence: TGTGCCAGCAAGGCAGGACGGGCCTACGAGCAGTACGTC.

In its sample, this clone was seen once. CDR3 nucleotide sequence: TGTGCCAGCAGCTTAGCGCGGGGGTCTAGCGGGAGATCCGGGGAGCTGTTTTTT. Translation gives CASSLARGSSGRSGELFF. The rearrangement joins TRBV7-9 to TRBJ2-2; 10 nucleotides match TRBD2. This CDR3 comprises 18 residues. V lost 0 bases and J lost 6; bases outside the gene matches: 10. Germline-derived CDR1 and CDR2 are SEHNR and FQNEAQ (reference sequence).

The chain uses TRBV4-3 and TRBJ2-1; no clear D. Trimming removed 0 bases at V and 8 bases at J, with 20 bases between. This CDR3 contains 17 residues. Germline CDR1 reads LGHNA; CDR2 reads YSLEER. The CDR3 coding sequence is TGCGCCAGCAGCCAAGATTGGTGGCCCAGCGTTAGGGATGAGCAGTTCTTC. Its translation is CASSQDWWPSVRDEQFF.

The genes are TRBV2 and TRBJ2-7, with D possibly being TRBD2 (6 bases). This CDR3 has 14 residues. CDR1 and CDR2 (germline): SNHLY, FYNNEI. Trimming took 6 bases from V and 6 from J, leaving 18 bases between them. CDR3 sequence (DNA): TGTGCCAGCAGGCTTGATGGGGGGTTGAGCGAGCAGTACGTC. The encoded protein is CASRLDGGLSEQYV.

This chain uses TRBV11-3 with TRBJ2-2; no clear D gene. There are 13 residues in the CDR3. Germline V gene data show CDR1 as SGHNT and CDR2 as YENEEA. Trimming cost V 1 base and J 4 bases, with 4 bases left between them. DNA of the CDR3: TGTGCCAGCAGCTTAGTGAGCACCGGGGAGCTGTTTTTT. Protein product: CASSLVSTGELFF.

The chain employs TRBV30 and TRBJ2-5; D unclear. Germline lookup yields CDR1 GTSNPN and CDR2 SVGIG (reference sequence). Between the trimmed V and J ends, which lost 3 bases and 0 bases, there was a span of 8 bases. The CDR3 runs to 13 residues. The CDR3: CAWSRGYQETQYF. DNA for the CDR3: TGTGCCTGGAGCCGCGGATACCAAGAGACCCAGTACTTC.

This clone was seen only once. This chain connects TRBV6-5 to TRBJ1-2; D gene uncertain. Germline CDR1 MNHEY, CDR2 SVGAGI. Trimming shortened V by 2 bases and J by 4 bases, and 8 bases separated the two germline ends. This CDR3 has 13 residues. CDR3 in amino acids: CASSYVDAYGYTF. The CDR3 DNA sequence: TGTGCCAGCAGTTACGTAGATGCCTATGGCTACACCTTC.